The source of this TCR beta chain is a study of a mutant IDH1 vaccine in newly diagnosed glioma. Background on the study: Vaccination was launched 4-6 weeks after radiotherapy alone, or with temozolomide cycles. Patients were pretreated with radiotherapy, temozolomide, or both, mostly both. The sex distribution of treated patients was about 62% male and roughly 38% female, with a mean age of roughly 40 years. The study's findings and limits: Seemingly, pseudoprogression had no relation to changes in the top peripheral T cell clonotypes.

Points on this clone: Its target is unknown.

Time point defined: week 5, during vaccination. A single vaccine dose contained 300 ug of mutant IDH1 20-mer peptide, and topical imiquimod was used with it. TCRdb's copy holds only in-frame clones and misses some; the assay was immunoSEQ multiplex PCR. The table has 25,000 to 30,000 clones, about three quarters seen once. The sample here was PBMCs, taken from a glioma patient whose treatment included an IDH1 peptide vaccine. The source is a middle-aged man with glioma.

CDR3 in DNA: TGTGCCAGCTCACCAAGCCAGGGGAGGGATACGCAGTATTTT. It translates to CASSPSQGRDTQYF. The V call is TRBV18, the J call TRBJ2-3, with D possibly called TRBD1 or TRBD2 (6 bases each). From germline, CDR1 is KGHSH and CDR2 LQKENI. V lost 2 bases to trimming and J lost 6 bases, with 12 bases between them. The CDR3 has 14 amino acids.